The entry below describes one T cell receptor beta chain. Antigen unknown. The table came from immunoSEQ multiplex PCR; TCRdb's copy has only in-frame clones and leaves some out. The sample carries approximately 85,000 clones, over 80% recorded once. People whose metastatic non-small-cell lung cancer was chemo-refractory got focal radiation along with CTLA-4 blockade by ipilimumab. The data were obtained in a study of radiotherapy plus CTLA-4 blockade in lung cancer. Study background: Disease control was achieved by less than 40% of patients, and objective responses by around 17%.

Study observations and caveats: Dynamics of early blood T cell clones, together with interferon-beta, were reportedly the best predictors of response.

Germline-derived CDR1 and CDR2 are SGHVS and FQNEAQ. With 5 bases removed from V and 4 bases from J, the gap between germline ends came to 20 bases. The CDR3 sequence is 16 residues long. The sequence was collected from a human donor with non-small cell lung cancer that progressed on radiotherapy plus ipilimumab. The chain links TRBV7-8 to TRBJ1-2; D is possibly TRBD1 (5 bases). Sequences were derived from peripheral blood, sampled from a patient treated with radiotherapy plus ipilimumab. The CDR3 coding sequence is TGTGCCAGCAGCCGTCCGGATCGGGGCTCTATCTATGGCTACACCTTC. Protein product: CASSRPDRGSIYGYTF.